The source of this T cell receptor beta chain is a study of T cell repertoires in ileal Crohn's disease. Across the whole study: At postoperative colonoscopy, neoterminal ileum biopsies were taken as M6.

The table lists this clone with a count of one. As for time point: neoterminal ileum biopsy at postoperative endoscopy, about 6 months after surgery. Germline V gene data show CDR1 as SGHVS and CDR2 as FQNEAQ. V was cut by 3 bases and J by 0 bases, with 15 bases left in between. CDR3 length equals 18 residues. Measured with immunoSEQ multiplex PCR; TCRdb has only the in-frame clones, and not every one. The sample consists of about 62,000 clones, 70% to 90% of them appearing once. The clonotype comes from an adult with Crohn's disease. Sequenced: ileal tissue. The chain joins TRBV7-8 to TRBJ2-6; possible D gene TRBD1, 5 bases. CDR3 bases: TGTGCCAGCAGCTTCAACCCCGGACAAAGCTCTGGGGCCAACGTCCTGACTTTC. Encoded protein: CASSFNPGQSSGANVLTF. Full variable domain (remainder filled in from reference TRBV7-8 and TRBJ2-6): GAGVSQSPRYKVAKRGQDVALRCDPISGHVSLFWYQQALGQGPEFLTYFQNEAQLDKSGLPSDRFFAERPEGSVSTLKIQRTQQEDSAVYLCASSFNPGQSSGANVLTFGAGSRLTVL.